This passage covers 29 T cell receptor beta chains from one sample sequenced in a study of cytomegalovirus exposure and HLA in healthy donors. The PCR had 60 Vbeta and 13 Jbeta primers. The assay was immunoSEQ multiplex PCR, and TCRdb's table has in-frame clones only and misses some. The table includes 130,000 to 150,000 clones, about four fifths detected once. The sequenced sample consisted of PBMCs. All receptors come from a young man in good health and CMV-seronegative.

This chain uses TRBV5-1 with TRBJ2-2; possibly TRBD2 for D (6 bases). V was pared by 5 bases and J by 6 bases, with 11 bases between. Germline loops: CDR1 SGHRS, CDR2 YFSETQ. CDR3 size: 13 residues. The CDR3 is CASRFRDSGELFF. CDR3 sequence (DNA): TGCGCCAGCAGGTTCAGGGACTCCGGGGAGCTGTTTTTT.

In DNA, the CDR3 is TGCGCCAGCAGCAAAGGACTAGCGGGGTACACAGATACGCAGTATTTT. It yields the protein CASSKGLAGYTDTQYF. V gene TRBV5-1 combines with J gene TRBJ2-3; 12 nucleotides line up with TRBD2. CDR3 length equals 16 residues. The J segment lost 2 bases and the V segment lost 4 bases, leaving 5 bases of the junction unmatched. The V gene's germline CDR1 is SGHRS and CDR2 YFSETQ. The full variable domain, with the rest looked up from reference TRBV5-1 and TRBJ2-3, is KAGVTQTPRYLIKTRGQQVTLSCSPISGHRSVSWYQQTPGQGLQFLFEYFSETQRNKGNFPGRFSGRQFSNSRSEMNVSTLELGDSALYLCASSKGLAGYTDTQYFGPGTRLTVL.

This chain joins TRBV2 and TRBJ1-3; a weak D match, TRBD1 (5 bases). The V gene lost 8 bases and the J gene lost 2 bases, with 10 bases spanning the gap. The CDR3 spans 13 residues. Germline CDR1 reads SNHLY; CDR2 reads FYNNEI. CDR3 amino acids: CASGRETGNTIYF. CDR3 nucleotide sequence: TGTGCCAGCGGCAGGGAAACTGGAAACACCATATATTTT.

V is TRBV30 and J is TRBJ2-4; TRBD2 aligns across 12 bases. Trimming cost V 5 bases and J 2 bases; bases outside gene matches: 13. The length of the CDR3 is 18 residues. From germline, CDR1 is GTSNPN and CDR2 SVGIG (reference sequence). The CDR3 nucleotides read TGTGCCTGGCTTCAACCGGGACTAGCGGGTGGGACCAAAAACATTCAGTACTTC. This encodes CAWLQPGLAGGTKNIQYF.

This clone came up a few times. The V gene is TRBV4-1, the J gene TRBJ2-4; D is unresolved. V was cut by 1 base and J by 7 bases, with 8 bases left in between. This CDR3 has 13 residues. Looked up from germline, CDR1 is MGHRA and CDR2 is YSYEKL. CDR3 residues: CASSQALENIQYF. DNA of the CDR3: TGCGCCAGCAGCCAAGCGCTAGAGAACATTCAGTACTTC.

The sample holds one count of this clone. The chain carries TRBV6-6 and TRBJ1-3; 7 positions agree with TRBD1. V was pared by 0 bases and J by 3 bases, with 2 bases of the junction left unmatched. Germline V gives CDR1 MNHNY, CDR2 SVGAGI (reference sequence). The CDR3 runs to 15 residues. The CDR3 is CASSYSGTDGNTIYF. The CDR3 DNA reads TGTGCCAGCAGTTACTCCGGGACAGATGGAAACACCATATATTTT.

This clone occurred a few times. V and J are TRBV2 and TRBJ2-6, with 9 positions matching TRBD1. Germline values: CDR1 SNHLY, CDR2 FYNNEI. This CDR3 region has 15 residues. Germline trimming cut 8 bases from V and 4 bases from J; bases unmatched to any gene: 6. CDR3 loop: CASRDRAAGANVLTF. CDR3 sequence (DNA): TGTGCCAGCCGGGACAGGGCAGCAGGGGCCAACGTCCTGACTTTC.

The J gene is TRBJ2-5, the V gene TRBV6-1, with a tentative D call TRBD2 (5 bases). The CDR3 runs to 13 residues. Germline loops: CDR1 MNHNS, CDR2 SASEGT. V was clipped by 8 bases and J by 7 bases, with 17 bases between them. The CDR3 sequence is CASDLADVWTQYF. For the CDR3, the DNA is TGTGCCAGCGACCTAGCAGACGTTTGGACCCAGTACTTC.

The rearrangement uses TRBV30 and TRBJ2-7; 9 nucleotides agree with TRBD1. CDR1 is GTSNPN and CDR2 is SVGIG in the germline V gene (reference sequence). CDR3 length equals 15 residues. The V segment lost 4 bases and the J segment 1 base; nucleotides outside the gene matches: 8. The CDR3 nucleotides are TGTGCCTGGACCCGAGGGACAGGGCCTTCCTACGAGCAGTACTTC. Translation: CAWTRGTGPSYEQYF.

CDR3 nucleotide sequence: TGTGCCAGTAGTGTTTACAGGGTTTCAGGCCAAGAGACCCAGTACTTC. Translated, it gives CASSVYRVSGQETQYF. This chain links TRBV19 with TRBJ2-5; possible D gene TRBD1, 6 bases. CDR1 is LNHDA and CDR2 is SQIVND in the germline V gene (reference sequence). There are 16 residues in the CDR3. V shed 5 bases and J shed 1 base, with 17 bases lying between them.

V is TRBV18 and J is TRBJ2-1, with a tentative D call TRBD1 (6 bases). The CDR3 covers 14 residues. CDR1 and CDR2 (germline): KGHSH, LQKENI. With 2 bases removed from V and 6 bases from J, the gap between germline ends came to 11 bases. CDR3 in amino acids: CASSPGAGANEQFF. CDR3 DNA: TGTGCCAGCTCACCAGGTGCAGGGGCCAATGAGCAGTTCTTC.

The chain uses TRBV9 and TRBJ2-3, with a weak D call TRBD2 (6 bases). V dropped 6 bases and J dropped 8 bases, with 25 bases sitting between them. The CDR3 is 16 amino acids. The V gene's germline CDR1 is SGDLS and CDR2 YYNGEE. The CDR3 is CASTPQAEPPGVTQYF. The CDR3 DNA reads TGTGCCAGCACTCCGCAGGCGGAACCTCCGGGAGTTACGCAGTATTTT.

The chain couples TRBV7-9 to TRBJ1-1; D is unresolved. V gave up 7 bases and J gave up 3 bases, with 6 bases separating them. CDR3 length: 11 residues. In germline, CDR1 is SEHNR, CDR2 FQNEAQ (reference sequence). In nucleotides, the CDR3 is TGTGCCAGCACCCTATACACTGAAGCTTTCTTT. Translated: CASTLYTEAFF.

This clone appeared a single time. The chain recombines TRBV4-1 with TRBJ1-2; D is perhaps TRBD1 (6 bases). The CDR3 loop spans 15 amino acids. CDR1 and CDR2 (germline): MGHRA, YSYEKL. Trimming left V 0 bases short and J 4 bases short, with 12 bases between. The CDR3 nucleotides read TGCGCCAGCAGCCAAGAGGACAGCCCACCCTATGGCTACACCTTC. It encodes CASSQEDSPPYGYTF.

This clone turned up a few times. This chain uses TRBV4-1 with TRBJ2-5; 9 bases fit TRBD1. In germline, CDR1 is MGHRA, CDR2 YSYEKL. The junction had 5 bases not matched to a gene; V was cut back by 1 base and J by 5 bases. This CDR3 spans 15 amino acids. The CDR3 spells CASSQAGTGMETQYF. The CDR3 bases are TGCGCCAGCAGCCAAGCGGGGACAGGGATGGAGACCCAGTACTTC.

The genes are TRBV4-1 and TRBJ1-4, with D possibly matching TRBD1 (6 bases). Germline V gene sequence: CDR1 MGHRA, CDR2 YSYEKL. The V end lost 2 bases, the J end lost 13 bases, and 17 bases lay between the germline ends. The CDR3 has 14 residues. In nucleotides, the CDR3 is TGCGCCAGCAGCCAAAGGCAGGGGCACCGTGGACTGTTTTTT. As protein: CASSQRQGHRGLFF.

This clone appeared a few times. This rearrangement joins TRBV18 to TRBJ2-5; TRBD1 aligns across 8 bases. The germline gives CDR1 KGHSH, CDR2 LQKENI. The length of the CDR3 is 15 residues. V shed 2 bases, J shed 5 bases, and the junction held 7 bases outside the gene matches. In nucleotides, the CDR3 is TGTGCCAGCTCACCAAGGCAGGGGGCTGGGGAGACCCAGTACTTC. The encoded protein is CASSPRQGAGETQYF.

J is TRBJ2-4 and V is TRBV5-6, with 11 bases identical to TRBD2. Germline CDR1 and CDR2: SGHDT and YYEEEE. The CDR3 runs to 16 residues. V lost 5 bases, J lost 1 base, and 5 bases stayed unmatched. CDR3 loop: CASSQGLAVAKNIQYF. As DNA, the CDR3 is TGTGCCAGCAGTCAGGGACTAGCGGTGGCCAAAAACATTCAGTACTTC. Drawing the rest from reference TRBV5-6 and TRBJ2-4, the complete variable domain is DAGVTQSPTHLIKTRGQQVTLRCSPKSGHDTVSWYQQALGQGPQFIFQYYEEEERQRGNFPDRFSGHQFPNYSSELNVNALLLGDSALYLCASSQGLAVAKNIQYFGAGTRLSVL.

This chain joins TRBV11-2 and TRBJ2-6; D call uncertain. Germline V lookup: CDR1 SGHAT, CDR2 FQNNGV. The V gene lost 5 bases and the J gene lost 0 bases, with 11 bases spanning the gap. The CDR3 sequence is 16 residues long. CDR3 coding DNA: TGTGCCAGCAGCCCGAGACAACTCTCTGGGGCCAACGTCCTGACTTTC. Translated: CASSPRQLSGANVLTF.

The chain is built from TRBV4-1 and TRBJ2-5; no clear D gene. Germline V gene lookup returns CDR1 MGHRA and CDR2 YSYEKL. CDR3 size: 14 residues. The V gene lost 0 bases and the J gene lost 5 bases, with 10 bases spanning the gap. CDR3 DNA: TGCGCCAGCAGCCAAGATGAGGCCCGGGAGACCCAGTACTTC. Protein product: CASSQDEARETQYF.

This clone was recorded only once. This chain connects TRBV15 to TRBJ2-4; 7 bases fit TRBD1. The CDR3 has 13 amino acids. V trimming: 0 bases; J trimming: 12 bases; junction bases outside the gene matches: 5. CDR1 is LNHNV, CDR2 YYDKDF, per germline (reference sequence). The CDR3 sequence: CATSRDQDRYQYF. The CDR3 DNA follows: TGTGCCACCAGCAGAGACCAGGACAGGTATCAGTACTTC.

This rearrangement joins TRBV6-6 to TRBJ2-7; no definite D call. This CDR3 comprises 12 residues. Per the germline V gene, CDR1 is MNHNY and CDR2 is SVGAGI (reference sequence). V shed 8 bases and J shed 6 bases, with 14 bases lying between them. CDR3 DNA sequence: TGTGCCAGCGGCCCGGAGATACTCGAGCAGTACTTC. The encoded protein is CASGPEILEQYF.

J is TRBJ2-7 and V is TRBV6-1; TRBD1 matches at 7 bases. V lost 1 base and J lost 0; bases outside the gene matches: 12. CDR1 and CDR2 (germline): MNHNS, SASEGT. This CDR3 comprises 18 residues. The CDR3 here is CASSEGAPGQRRSYEQYF. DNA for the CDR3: TGTGCCAGCAGTGAAGGGGCTCCGGGACAGCGCCGCTCCTACGAGCAGTACTTC.

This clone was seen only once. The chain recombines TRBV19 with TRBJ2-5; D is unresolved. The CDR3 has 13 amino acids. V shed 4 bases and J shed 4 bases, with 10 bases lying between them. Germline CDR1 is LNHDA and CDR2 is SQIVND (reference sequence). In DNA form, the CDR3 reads TGTGCCAGTAGTAGCCGAAACAGAGAGACCCAGTACTTC. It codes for CASSSRNRETQYF.

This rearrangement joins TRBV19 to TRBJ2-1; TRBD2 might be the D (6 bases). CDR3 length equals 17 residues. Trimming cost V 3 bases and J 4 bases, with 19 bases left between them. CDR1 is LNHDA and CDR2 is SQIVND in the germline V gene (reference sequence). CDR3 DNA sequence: TGTGCCAGTAGTATTTTGGGGTTAGCGGAACATTACAATGAGCAGTTCTTC. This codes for CASSILGLAEHYNEQFF.

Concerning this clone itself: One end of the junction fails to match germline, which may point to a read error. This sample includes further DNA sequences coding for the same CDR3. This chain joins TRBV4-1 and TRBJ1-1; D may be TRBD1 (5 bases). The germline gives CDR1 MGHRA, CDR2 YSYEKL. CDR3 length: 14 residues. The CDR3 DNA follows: TGCGCCAGCAGCCAAGAAGGGACTTCGACTGGCGCTTTCTTC. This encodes CASSQEGTSTGAFF.

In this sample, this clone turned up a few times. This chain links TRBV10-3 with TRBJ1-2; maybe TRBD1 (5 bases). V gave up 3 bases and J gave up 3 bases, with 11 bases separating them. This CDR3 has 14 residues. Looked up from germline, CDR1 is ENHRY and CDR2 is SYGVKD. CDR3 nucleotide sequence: TGTGCCATCAGTGATGGGGCAAGAGACTATGGCTACACCTTC. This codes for CAISDGARDYGYTF.

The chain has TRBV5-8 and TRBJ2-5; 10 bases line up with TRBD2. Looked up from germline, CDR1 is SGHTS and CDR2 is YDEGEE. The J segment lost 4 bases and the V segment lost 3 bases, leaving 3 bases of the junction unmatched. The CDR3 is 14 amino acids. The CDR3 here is CASSSGLAIETQYF. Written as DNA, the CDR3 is TGTGCCAGCAGCTCGGGACTAGCGATAGAGACCCAGTACTTC.

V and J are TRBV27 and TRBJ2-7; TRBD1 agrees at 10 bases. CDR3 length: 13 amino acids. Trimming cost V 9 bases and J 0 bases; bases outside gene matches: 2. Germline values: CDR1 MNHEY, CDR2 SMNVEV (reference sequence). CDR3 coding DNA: TGTGCCAGTGGGGACAGGGGCTCCTACGAGCAGTACTTC. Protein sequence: CASGDRGSYEQYF.